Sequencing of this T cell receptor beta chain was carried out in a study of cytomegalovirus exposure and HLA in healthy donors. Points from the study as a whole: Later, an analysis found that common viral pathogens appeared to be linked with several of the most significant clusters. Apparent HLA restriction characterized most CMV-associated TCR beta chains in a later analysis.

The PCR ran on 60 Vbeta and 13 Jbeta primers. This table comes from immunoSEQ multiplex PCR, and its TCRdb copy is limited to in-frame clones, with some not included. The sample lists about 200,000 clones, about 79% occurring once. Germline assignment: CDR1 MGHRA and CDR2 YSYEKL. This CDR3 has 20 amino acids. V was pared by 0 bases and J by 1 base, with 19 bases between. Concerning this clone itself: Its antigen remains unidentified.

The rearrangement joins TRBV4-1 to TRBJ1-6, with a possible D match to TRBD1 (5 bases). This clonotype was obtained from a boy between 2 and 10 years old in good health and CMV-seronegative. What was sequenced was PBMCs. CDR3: CASSQDPPGLGGSYNSPLHF. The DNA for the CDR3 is TGCGCCAGCAGCCAAGATCCCCCCGGTCTGGGGGGGTCCTATAATTCACCCCTCCACTTT.